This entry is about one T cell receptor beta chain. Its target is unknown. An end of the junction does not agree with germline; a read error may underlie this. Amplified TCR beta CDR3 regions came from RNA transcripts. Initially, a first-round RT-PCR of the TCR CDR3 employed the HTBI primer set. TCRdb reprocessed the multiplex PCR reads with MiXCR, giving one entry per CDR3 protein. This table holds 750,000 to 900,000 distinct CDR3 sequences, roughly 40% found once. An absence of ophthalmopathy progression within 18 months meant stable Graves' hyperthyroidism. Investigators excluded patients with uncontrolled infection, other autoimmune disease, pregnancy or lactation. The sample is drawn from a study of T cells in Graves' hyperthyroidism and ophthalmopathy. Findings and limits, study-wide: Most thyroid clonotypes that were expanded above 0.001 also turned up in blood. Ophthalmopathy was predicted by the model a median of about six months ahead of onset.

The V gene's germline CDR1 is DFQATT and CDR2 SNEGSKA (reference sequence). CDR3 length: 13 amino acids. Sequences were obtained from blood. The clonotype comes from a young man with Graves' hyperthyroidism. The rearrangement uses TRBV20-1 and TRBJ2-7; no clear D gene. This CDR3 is CSARPVGSYGQYF. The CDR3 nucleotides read TGCAGTGCTAGGCCGGTGGGCTCCTACGGGCAGTACTTC.